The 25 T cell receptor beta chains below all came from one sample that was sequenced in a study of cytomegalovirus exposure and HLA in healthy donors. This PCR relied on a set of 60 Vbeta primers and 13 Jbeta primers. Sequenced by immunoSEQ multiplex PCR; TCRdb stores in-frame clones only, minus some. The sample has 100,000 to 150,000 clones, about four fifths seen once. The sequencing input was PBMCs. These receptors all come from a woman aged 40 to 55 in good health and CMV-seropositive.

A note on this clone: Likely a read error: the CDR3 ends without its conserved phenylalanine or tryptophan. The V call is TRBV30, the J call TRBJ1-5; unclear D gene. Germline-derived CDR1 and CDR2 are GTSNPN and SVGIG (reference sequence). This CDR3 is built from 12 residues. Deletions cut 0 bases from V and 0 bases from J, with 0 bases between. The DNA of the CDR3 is TGTGCCTGGAGTGTTAGCAATCAGCCCCAGCATTCT. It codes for CAWSVSNQPQHS.

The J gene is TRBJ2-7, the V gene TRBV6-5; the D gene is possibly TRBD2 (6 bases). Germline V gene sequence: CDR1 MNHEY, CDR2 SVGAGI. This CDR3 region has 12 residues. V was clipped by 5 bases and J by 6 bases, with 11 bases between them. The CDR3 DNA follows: TGTGCCAGCAGTCCCACTAGCACCGAGCAGTACTTC. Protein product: CASSPTSTEQYF.

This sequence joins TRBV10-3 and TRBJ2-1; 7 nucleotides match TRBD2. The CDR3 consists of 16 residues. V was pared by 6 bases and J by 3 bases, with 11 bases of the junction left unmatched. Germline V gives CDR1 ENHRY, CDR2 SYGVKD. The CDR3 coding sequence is TGTGCCATCAGCCTTAGGGGCGGGAGCGGCTACAATGAGCAGTTCTTC. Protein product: CAISLRGGSGYNEQFF.

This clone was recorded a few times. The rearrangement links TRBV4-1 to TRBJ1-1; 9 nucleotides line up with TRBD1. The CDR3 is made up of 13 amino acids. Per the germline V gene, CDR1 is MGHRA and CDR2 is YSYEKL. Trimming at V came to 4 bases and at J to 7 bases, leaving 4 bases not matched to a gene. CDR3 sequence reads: CASSRDRAVEAFF. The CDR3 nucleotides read TGCGCCAGCAGCCGGGACAGGGCGGTTGAAGCTTTCTTT.

This chain's CDR3 is CASRPTGNTDTQYF. CDR3 sequence (DNA): TGTGCAAGTCGCCCGACGGGAAACACAGATACGCAGTATTTT. This sequence joins TRBV12-2 and TRBJ2-3; the listed D gene, TRBD2, was not tested against the DNA. TRBV12-2 is shown as a pseudogene. The CDR3 has 14 residues.

The CDR3 DNA sequence: TGTGCCAGCAGCCCAGCTAGCGGTTCCACAGATACGCAGTATTTT. Its protein product is CASSPASGSTDTQYF. The rearrangement uses TRBV7-8 and TRBJ2-3, with 7 bases lining up with TRBD2. The germline CDR1 and CDR2 sequences are SGHVS and FQNEAQ. The ends lost 5 bases at V and 2 bases at J; junction bases unmatched: 7. This CDR3 comprises 15 residues.

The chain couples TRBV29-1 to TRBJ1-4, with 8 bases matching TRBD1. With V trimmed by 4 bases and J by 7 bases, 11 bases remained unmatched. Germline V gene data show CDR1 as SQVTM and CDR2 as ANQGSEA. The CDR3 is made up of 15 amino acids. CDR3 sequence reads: CSVGENRDRIEKLFF. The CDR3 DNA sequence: TGCAGCGTTGGAGAGAACCGGGACAGGATTGAAAAACTGTTTTTT.

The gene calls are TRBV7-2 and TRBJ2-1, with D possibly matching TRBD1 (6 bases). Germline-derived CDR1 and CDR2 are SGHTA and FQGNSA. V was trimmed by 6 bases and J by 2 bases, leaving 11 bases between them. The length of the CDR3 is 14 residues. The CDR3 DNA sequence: TGTGCCAGCAGTCCGACAGGTCCCTACAATGAGCAGTTCTTC. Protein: CASSPTGPYNEQFF.

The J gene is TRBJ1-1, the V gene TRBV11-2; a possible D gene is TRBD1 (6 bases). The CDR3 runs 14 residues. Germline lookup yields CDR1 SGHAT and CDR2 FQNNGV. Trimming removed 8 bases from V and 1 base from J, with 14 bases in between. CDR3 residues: CASGKGVPNTEAFF. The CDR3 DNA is TGTGCCAGCGGAAAGGGGGTACCGAACACTGAAGCTTTCTTT.

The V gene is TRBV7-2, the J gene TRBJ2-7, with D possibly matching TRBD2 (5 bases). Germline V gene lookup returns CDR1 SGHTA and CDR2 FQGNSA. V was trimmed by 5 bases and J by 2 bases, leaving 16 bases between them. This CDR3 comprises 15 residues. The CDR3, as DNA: TGTGCCAGCAGCCATTCCAGGAGAGGGACCTACGAGCAGTACTTC. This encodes CASSHSRRGTYEQYF. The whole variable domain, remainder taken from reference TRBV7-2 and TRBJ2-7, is GAGVSQSPSNKVTEKGKDVELRCDPISGHTALYWYRQSLGQGLEFLIYFQGNSAPDKSGLPSDRFSAERTGGSVSTLTIQRTQQEDSAVYLCASSHSRRGTYEQYFGPGTRLTVT.

In DNA, the CDR3 is TGTGCCACCATAGCCCCGGGACTAGTGAACACCGGGGAGCTGTTTTTT. The encoded protein is CATIAPGLVNTGELFF. This sequence joins TRBV6-4 and TRBJ2-2; TRBD2 matches at 8 bases. The junction had 11 bases not matched to a gene; V was cut back by 10 bases and J by 1 base. The CDR3 is 16 residues long. Germline assignment: CDR1 MRHNA and CDR2 SNTAGT.

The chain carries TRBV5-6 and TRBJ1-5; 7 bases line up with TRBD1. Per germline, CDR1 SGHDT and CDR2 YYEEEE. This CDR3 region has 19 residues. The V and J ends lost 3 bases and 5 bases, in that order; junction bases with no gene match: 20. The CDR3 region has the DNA TGTGCCAGCAGCTCGCGAATCCGACAGGGTGATAGCATGTATCAGCCCCAGCATTTT. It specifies CASSSRIRQGDSMYQPQHF.

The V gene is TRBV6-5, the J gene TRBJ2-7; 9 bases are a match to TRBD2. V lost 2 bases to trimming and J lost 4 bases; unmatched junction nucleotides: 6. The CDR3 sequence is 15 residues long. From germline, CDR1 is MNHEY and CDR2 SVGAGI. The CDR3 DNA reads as TGTGCCAGCAGTTACGGTAGCGGGAGAATGTACGAGCAGTACTTC. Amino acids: CASSYGSGRMYEQYF.

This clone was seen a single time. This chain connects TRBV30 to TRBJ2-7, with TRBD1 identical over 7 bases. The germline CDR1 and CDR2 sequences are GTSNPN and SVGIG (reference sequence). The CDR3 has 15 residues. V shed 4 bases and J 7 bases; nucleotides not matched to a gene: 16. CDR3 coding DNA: TGTGCCTGGATGCCCGACAGGGCCCTCGGTAGGGAGCAGTACTTC. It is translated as CAWMPDRALGREQYF.

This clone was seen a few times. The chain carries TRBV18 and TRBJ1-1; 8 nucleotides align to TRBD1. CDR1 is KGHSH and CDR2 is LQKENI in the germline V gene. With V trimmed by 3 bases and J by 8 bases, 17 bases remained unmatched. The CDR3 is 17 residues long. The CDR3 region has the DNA TGTGCCAGCTCACCCTTGAAAATCGCCAACAGGGGGAGCGAAGCTTTCTTT. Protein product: CASSPLKIANRGSEAFF. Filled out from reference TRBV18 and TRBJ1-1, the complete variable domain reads NAGVMQNPRHLVRRRGQEARLRCSPMKGHSHVYWYRQLPEEGLKFMVYLQKENIIDESGMPKERFSAEFPKEGPSILRIQQVVRGDSAAYFCASSPLKIANRGSEAFFGQGTRLTVV.

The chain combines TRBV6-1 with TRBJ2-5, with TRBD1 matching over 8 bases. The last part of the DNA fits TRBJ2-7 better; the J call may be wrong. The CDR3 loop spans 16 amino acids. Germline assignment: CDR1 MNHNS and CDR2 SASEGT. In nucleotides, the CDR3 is TGTGCCAGCAGTGACCCCCTAGGGACAGGAATCTACGAGCAGTACTTC. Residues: CASSDPLGTGIYEQYF.

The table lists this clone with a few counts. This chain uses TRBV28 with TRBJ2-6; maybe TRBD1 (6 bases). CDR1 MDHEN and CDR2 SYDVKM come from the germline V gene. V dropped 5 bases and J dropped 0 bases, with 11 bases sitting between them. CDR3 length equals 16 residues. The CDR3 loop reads CASSRGGVSGANVLTF. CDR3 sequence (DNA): TGTGCCAGCAGTCGTGGGGGCGTCTCTGGGGCCAACGTCCTGACTTTC.

The CDR3: CASRAGTGWNYEQYF. The CDR3 nucleotides read TGCGCCAGCAGAGCCGGGACAGGGTGGAACTACGAGCAGTACTTC. This chain connects TRBV5-1 to TRBJ2-7; 9 bases align to TRBD1. Germline V lookup: CDR1 SGHRS, CDR2 YFSETQ. The CDR3 length is 15 residues. The junction had 9 bases not matched to a gene; V was cut back by 5 bases and J by 3 bases.

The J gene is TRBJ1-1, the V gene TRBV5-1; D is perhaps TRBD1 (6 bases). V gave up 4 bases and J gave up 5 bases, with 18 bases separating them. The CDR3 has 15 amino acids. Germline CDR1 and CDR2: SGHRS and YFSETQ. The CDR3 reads CASSTQTGLETEAFF. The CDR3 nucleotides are TGCGCCAGCAGCACTCAGACAGGCTTGGAGACTGAAGCTTTCTTT.

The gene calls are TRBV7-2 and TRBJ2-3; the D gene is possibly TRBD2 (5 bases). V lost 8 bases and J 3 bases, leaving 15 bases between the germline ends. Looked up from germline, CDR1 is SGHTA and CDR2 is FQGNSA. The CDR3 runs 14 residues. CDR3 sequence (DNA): TGTGCCAGCGCCTGGCGGGTCGGTACAGATACGCAGTATTTT. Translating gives CASAWRVGTDTQYF.

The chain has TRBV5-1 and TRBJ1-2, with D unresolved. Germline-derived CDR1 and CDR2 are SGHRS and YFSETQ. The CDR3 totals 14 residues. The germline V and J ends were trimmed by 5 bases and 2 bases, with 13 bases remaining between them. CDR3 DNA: TGCGCCAGCAGGGAGGAGACGGAAAACTATGGCTACACCTTC. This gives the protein CASREETENYGYTF.

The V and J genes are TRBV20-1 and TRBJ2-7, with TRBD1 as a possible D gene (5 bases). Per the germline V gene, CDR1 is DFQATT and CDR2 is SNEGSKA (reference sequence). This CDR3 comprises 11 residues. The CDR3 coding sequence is TGCAACGCGACAGATCGGCACGAGCAGTACTTC. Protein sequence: CNATDRHEQYF.

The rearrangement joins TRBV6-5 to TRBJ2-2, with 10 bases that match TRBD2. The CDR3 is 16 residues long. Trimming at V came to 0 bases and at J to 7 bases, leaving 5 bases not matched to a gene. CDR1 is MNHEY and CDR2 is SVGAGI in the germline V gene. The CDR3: CASSYSASGSFGELFF. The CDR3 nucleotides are TGTGCCAGCAGTTACTCTGCTAGCGGGAGTTTCGGGGAGCTGTTTTTT.

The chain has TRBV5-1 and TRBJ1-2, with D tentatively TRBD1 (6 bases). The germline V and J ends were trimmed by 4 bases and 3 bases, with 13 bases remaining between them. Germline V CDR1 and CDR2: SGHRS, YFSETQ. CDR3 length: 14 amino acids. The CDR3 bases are TGCGCCAGCAGCGTTAGGGGGGGTGACTATGGCTACACCTTC. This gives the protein CASSVRGGDYGYTF.

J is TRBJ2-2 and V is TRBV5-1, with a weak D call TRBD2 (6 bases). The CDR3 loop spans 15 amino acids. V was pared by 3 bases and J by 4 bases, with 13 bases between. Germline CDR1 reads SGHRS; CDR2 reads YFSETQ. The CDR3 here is CASSSQARGTGELFF. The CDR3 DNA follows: TGCGCCAGCAGCTCACAGGCGCGGGGCACCGGGGAGCTGTTTTTT. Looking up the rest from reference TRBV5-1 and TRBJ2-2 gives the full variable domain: KAGVTQTPRYLIKTRGQQVTLSCSPISGHRSVSWYQQTPGQGLQFLFEYFSETQRNKGNFPGRFSGRQFSNSRSEMNVSTLELGDSALYLCASSSQARGTGELFFGEGSRLTVL.